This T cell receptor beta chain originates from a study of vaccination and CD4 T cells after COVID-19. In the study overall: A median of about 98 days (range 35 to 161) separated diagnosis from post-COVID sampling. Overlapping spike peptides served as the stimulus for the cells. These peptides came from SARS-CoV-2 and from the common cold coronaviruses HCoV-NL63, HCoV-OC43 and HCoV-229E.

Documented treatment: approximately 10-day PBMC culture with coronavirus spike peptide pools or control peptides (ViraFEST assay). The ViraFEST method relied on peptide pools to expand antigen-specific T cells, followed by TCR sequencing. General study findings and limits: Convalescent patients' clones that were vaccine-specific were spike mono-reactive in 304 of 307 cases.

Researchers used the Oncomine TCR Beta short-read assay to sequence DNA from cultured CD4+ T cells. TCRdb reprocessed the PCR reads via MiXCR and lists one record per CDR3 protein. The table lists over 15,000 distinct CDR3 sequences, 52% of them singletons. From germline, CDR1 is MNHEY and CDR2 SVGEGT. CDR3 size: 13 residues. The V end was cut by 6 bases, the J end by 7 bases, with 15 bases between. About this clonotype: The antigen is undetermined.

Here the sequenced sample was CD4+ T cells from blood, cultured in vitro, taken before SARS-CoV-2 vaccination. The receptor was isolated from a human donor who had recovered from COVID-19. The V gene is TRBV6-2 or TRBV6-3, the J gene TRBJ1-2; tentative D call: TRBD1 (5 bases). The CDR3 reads CASSWDWGSGYTF. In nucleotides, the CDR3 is TGTGCCAGCAGCTGGGACTGGGGAAGTGGCTACACCTTC.